This section outlines one TCR beta chain sequence together with its context. V lost 3 bases, J lost 0 bases, and 15 bases lay in between. This CDR3 is 17 amino acids long. Germline CDR1 reads MGHDK; CDR2 reads SYGVNS. Using immunoSEQ multiplex PCR, the repertoire was profiled, and TCRdb retains in-frame clones only, with some absent. Of 150,000 to 170,000 clones in the sample, 65% to 90% are singletons; the top ten hold around 10%. The sample originates from a study of blood T cell repertoires in COVID-19. Study-wide background: The cDNA or gDNA used as material had been derived from T cells, B-cell-depleted T cells, or PBMCs.

While infection was still active, Seattle patients were enrolled and then followed longitudinally. The sequenced sample was peripheral blood. The sequence was collected from a woman in her sixties or seventies with COVID-19, enrolled during active disease. J is TRBJ1-3 and V is TRBV25-1, with D uncertain. The chain's CDR3 is CASSDLTPGNSGNTIYF. The CDR3 nucleotides are TGTGCCAGCAGTGATTTGACCCCGGGGAACTCTGGAAACACCATATATTTT.